This record looks at one T cell receptor beta chain sequence and its context. Its antigen is not known. A junction end diverges from the germline sequence, so it may reflect a read error. The read ends 3 residues shy of where the CDR3 ends; the end is completed using the germline J gene. The sample is drawn from a study of T cells in women clearing cervical HPV infection. Overall study: Case blood was drawn when the lesion was first found; control blood after infection became undetectable. HLA type could not be excluded as a confounder. Findings of the study overall: CIN3+ cases had significantly higher TCR richness than controls; evenness did not differ.

The germline CDR1 and CDR2 sequences are SGHVS and FNYEAQ. The CDR3 is 16 amino acids. immunoSEQ multiplex PCR used an average of roughly 1,300 ng genomic DNA. Sequencing was performed with immunoSEQ multiplex PCR; in TCRdb, only in-frame clones are kept and a portion is missing. The table for this sample gives roughly 30,000 clones. The source of this sequence is a woman aged 18 to 75 with a cervical HPV16 infection that either progressed to CIN3+ or cleared (not recorded which). The chain has TRBV7-6 and TRBJ1-1, with D tentatively TRBD1 (5 bases). Sequences were obtained from blood buffy coat. The CDR3 here is CVSSFGQGGPRTEAFF. The sequenced part of the CDR3 DNA is TGTGTCAGCAGCTTCGGGCAGGGAGGACCGCGCACTGAA.